This TCR beta chain was recorded in a study of T cell responses to AZD1222 COVID-19 vaccine. The table came from immunoSEQ multiplex PCR; TCRdb's copy has only in-frame clones and leaves some out. In the table there are some 110,000 clones, roughly 86% of which are singletons. From germline, CDR1 is MRHNA and CDR2 SNTAGT. The CDR3 is 19 amino acids. Trimming pared 5 bases from V and 5 bases from J, leaving 30 bases between. This TCR was sampled from an adult who received the MenACWY meningococcal vaccine as a control. The chain joins TRBV6-4 to TRBJ1-1, with D perhaps matching TRBD1 (5 bases). The sample here was peripheral blood, taken 28 days after the second dose of the MenACWY control vaccine. CDR3 residues: CASSNTHGGPPGSGTEAFF. The CDR3 nucleotides read TGTGCCAGCAGTAACACCCATGGGGGTCCGCCCGGGTCGGGAACTGAAGCTTTCTTT.